Shown below are 26 T cell receptor beta chains from a single sample sequenced in a study of T cell responses to AZD1222 COVID-19 vaccine. The data were produced by immunoSEQ multiplex PCR, yet TCRdb's version contains in-frame clones alone and is incomplete. The top ten hold 25% to 30% of the sample, which has 75,000 or so clones, 80% to 95% seen once. The sample was peripheral blood, taken 28 days after the second AZD1222 dose. The receptor source for this set is an adult who received the AZD1222 COVID-19 vaccine.

This chain uses TRBV5-1 with TRBJ2-5, with TRBD2 matching over 7 bases. Trimming at V came to 4 bases and at J to 5 bases, leaving 8 bases not matched to a gene. There are 14 residues in the CDR3. Per germline, CDR1 SGHRS and CDR2 YFSETQ. The CDR3 reads CASSQGRGGETQYF. CDR3 sequence (DNA): TGCGCCAGCAGCCAGGGACGGGGAGGGGAGACCCAGTACTTC.

V and J are TRBV28 and TRBJ1-2; a possible D gene is TRBD1 (5 bases). The V end was cut by 4 bases, the J end by 6 bases, with 24 bases between. The germline CDR1 and CDR2 sequences are MDHEN and SYDVKM. The length of the CDR3 is 17 residues. The CDR3 reads CASSSSEGSRVLDGYTF. The CDR3 DNA follows: TGTGCCAGCAGTTCCTCAGAGGGGAGTAGGGTTTTAGATGGCTACACCTTC.

The chain recombines TRBV3-1 (or the pseudogene TRBV3-2) with TRBJ2-7; weak D call: TRBD2 (5 bases). This CDR3 has 15 residues. CDR1 is LGHDT and CDR2 is YNNKEL in the germline V gene (reference sequence). Deletions cut 4 bases from V and 2 bases from J, with 15 bases between. CDR3 protein: CASSLGMLSPYEQYF. CDR3 DNA sequence: TGTGCCAGCAGCCTCGGGATGCTTAGCCCCTACGAGCAGTACTTC.

CDR3 DNA: TGCGCCAGCAGCCAAGATCAGGGGGCGAGCAATGGCTACACCTTC. Its protein is CASSQDQGASNGYTF. The chain joins TRBV4-1 to TRBJ1-2; 8 nucleotides match TRBD1. After removal of 0 bases from V and 6 bases from J, the junction contained 6 bases not matched to a gene. Per the germline V gene, CDR1 is MGHRA and CDR2 is YSYEKL. The CDR3 contains 15 residues.

This chain links TRBV24-1 with TRBJ2-5; 7 nucleotides align to TRBD1. Germline V gene lookup returns CDR1 KGHDR and CDR2 SFDVKD. V shed 2 bases and J 4 bases; nucleotides not matched to a gene: 9. This CDR3 spans 16 amino acids. The CDR3 loop reads CATSDWGQFAGETQYF. In DNA, the CDR3 is TGTGCCACCAGTGATTGGGGACAGTTCGCGGGAGAGACCCAGTACTTC.

The rearrangement uses TRBV4-1 and TRBJ2-3; 8 nucleotides align to TRBD2. Germline CDR1 is MGHRA and CDR2 is YSYEKL. The ends lost 4 bases at V and 0 bases at J; junction bases unmatched: 6. CDR3 size: 16 residues. The CDR3 sequence: CASSPLLAASTDTQYF. The CDR3 DNA reads as TGCGCCAGCAGCCCCTTACTAGCGGCGAGCACAGATACGCAGTATTTT.

The chain links TRBV5-1 to TRBJ2-5; 10 bases match TRBD2. This CDR3 is 15 amino acids long. V lost 5 bases, J lost 5 bases, and 9 bases stayed unmatched. Germline CDR1 and CDR2: SGHRS and YFSETQ. The CDR3 DNA follows: TGCGCCAGCAGGGCCTTAGCGGGAGGTCGGGAGACCCAGTACTTC. Its protein is CASRALAGGRETQYF.

The gene calls are TRBV2 and TRBJ2-7, with D uncertain. The germline CDR1 and CDR2 sequences are SNHLY and FYNNEI. With 0 bases removed from V and 2 bases from J, the gap between germline ends came to 11 bases. This CDR3 is built from 15 residues. CDR3 sequence: CASSEALGAPYEQYF. For the CDR3, the DNA is TGTGCCAGCAGTGAAGCGCTTGGCGCACCCTACGAGCAGTACTTC.

This rearrangement joins TRBV25-1 to TRBJ2-5, with D tentatively TRBD2 (7 bases). Trimming took off 3 bases at V and 5 bases at J, with 19 bases between the two ends. CDR1 and CDR2 (germline): MGHDK, SYGVNS. This CDR3 spans 16 amino acids. CDR3 nucleotides: TGTGCCAGCAGTGATCTATCTACGGGGGGCGGTGAGACCCAGTACTTC. It is translated as CASSDLSTGGGETQYF.

This chain uses TRBV6-5 with TRBJ1-2; unclear D gene. V lost 11 bases, J lost 3 bases, and 10 bases lay in between. Germline V gene lookup returns CDR1 MNHEY and CDR2 SVGAGI. This CDR3 spans 11 amino acids. CDR3 amino acids: CASRNHYGYTF. In DNA, the CDR3 is TGTGCCTCCAGGAACCACTATGGCTACACCTTC.

The rearrangement links TRBV24-1 to TRBJ2-3; 10 bases fit TRBD2. The V and J ends lost 4 bases and 5 bases, in that order; junction bases with no gene match: 5. Per germline, CDR1 KGHDR and CDR2 SFDVKD. The CDR3 spans 15 residues. The CDR3 protein is CATSELAGGLDTQYF. The CDR3 coding sequence is TGTGCCACCAGTGAGTTAGCGGGAGGTCTAGATACGCAGTATTTT.

V usage is TRBV5-1 and J usage is TRBJ2-3; TRBD2 aligns across 15 bases. CDR1 is SGHRS and CDR2 is YFSETQ in the germline V gene. The CDR3 sequence is 15 residues long. The junction had 1 base not matched to a gene; V was cut back by 2 bases and J by 6 bases. As DNA, the CDR3 is TGCGCCAGCAGCTTAGGGACTAGCGGGAGGGATACGCAGTATTTT. Translation gives CASSLGTSGRDTQYF.

This chain connects TRBV29-1 to TRBJ1-1, with 7 nucleotides matching TRBD1. With 4 bases clipped from V and 10 bases from J, the junction kept 9 bases outside the gene matches. Germline V CDR1 and CDR2: SQVTM, ANQGSEA. The CDR3 loop spans 12 amino acids. The CDR3 reads CSVVLQGRSAFF. The CDR3 DNA reads as TGCAGCGTTGTCTTACAGGGGAGATCAGCTTTCTTT. Drawing the rest from reference TRBV29-1 and TRBJ1-1, the complete variable domain is SAVISQKPSRDICQRGTSLTIQCQVDSQVTMMFWYRQQPGQSLTLIATANQGSEATYESGFVIDKFPISRPNLTFSTLTVSNMSPEDSSIYLCSVVLQGRSAFFGQGTRLTVV.

This chain links TRBV7-9 with TRBJ2-2; 9 bases agree with TRBD1. CDR3 length equals 17 residues. The germline gives CDR1 SEHNR, CDR2 FQNEAQ (reference sequence). V gave up 3 bases and J gave up 3 bases; unmatched junction bases: 8. The CDR3 nucleotides read TGTGCCAGCAGCTTTCCGGGGGACAGGGCGGACACCGGGGAGCTGTTTTTT. Amino acid sequence: CASSFPGDRADTGELFF.

J is TRBJ1-1 and V is TRBV29-1; D gene uncertain. There are 13 residues in the CDR3. CDR1 SQVTM and CDR2 ANQGSEA come from the germline V gene. Trimming pared 4 bases from V and 5 bases from J, leaving 14 bases between. The CDR3 nucleotides read TGCAGCGTTGCCCTAGGAGAGAATACTGAAGCTTTCTTT. Translated: CSVALGENTEAFF.

This clone was seen just once. The J gene is TRBJ2-5, the V gene TRBV10-3; 15 positions match TRBD2. The CDR3 is 17 amino acids. Germline loops: CDR1 ENHRY, CDR2 SYGVKD. V was clipped by 6 bases and J by 5 bases; unmatched bases: 10. The CDR3 spells CAIREGTSGRRGETQYF. CDR3 DNA: TGTGCCATCAGGGAAGGGACTAGCGGGAGGAGAGGGGAGACCCAGTACTTC.

The V call is TRBV28, the J call TRBJ1-6; no definite D call. V lost 6 bases and J lost 0, with 15 bases in between. The CDR3 spans 17 residues. Germline V CDR1 and CDR2: MDHEN, SYDVKM. CDR3 nucleotide sequence: TGTGCCAGCAGCCTTCTGACTGTCAGCTCCTATAATTCACCCCTCCACTTT. Translating gives CASSLLTVSSYNSPLHF.

A single count supports this clone. The chain carries TRBV28 and TRBJ1-1, with no clear D. Germline CDR1 is MDHEN and CDR2 is SYDVKM. CDR3 length: 13 amino acids. Trimming pared 8 bases from V and 1 base from J, leaving 11 bases between. The CDR3 DNA follows: TGTGCCAGCCGCTTCCCGGGGAACACTGAAGCTTTCTTT. Translating gives CASRFPGNTEAFF. Supplemented by reference TRBV28 and TRBJ1-1, the full variable domain reads DVKVTQSSRYLVKRTGEKVFLECVQDMDHENMFWYRQDPGLGLRLIYFSYDVKMKEKGDIPEGYSVSREKKERFSLILESASTNQTSMYLCASRFPGNTEAFFGQGTRLTVV.

The rearrangement uses TRBV19 and TRBJ1-5; D uncertain. The CDR3 extends over 16 amino acids. The V end was cut by 5 bases, the J end by 6 bases, with 20 bases between. From germline, CDR1 is LNHDA and CDR2 SQIVND (reference sequence). CDR3 loop: CASSQRTGVDGQPQHF. The CDR3, as DNA: TGTGCCAGTAGTCAAAGGACGGGAGTCGACGGTCAGCCCCAGCATTTT.

The chain links TRBV6-2 or TRBV6-3 to TRBJ2-1, with D possibly matching TRBD2 (5 bases). V shed 4 bases and J shed 0 bases, with 16 bases lying between them. This CDR3 is built from 17 residues. Germline-derived CDR1 and CDR2 are MNHEY and SVGEGT. CDR3 DNA sequence: TGTGCCAGCAGTTCCCCTCGACCGGGGAGCTCCTACAATGAGCAGTTCTTC. Translating it yields CASSSPRPGSSYNEQFF.

V is TRBV28 and J is TRBJ1-1; tentative D call: TRBD1 (5 bases). This CDR3 spans 14 amino acids. Per the germline V gene, CDR1 is MDHEN and CDR2 is SYDVKM. V gave up 7 bases and J gave up 5 bases, with 17 bases separating them. CDR3 sequence: CASTIERGRTEAFF. As DNA, the CDR3 is TGTGCCAGCACTATTGAAAGGGGACGGACTGAAGCTTTCTTT.

CDR3 coding DNA: TGTGCCAGCAGCTTAACAGAGGGAGTCCGCACAGATACGCAGTATTTT. It translates to CASSLTEGVRTDTQYF. The chain links TRBV7-3 to TRBJ2-3, with D perhaps matching TRBD2 (5 bases). The CDR3 runs to 16 residues. Germline assignment: CDR1 SGHTA and CDR2 FQGTGA. V lost 0 bases, J lost 1 base, and 11 bases lay in between.

The rearrangement joins TRBV6-6 to TRBJ2-1, with D possibly TRBD2 on 5 matching bases. The CDR3 covers 16 residues. The ends were cut back, 2 bases at V and 4 bases at J, with 15 bases in the middle. The germline CDR1 and CDR2 sequences are MNHNY and SVGAGI (reference sequence). The DNA for the CDR3 is TGTGCCAGCAGTTACCCGCCGTTTAGCGAGTACAATGAGCAGTTCTTC. Protein product: CASSYPPFSEYNEQFF.

This clone was picked up one time. The chain joins TRBV27 to TRBJ2-2; the D gene is possibly TRBD1 (5 bases). The CDR3 has 14 amino acids. V lost 3 bases, J lost 7 bases, and 12 bases lay in between. The germline V gene encodes CDR1 MNHEY and CDR2 SMNVEV (reference sequence). The CDR3 DNA is TGTGCCAGCAGTTTTACTCAGGGCTTCGGGGAGCTGTTTTTT. This codes for CASSFTQGFGELFF.

CDR3 residues: CASSPGPVSYEQYF. The DNA for the CDR3 is TGTGCCAGCAGCCCGGGCCCCGTCTCCTACGAGCAGTACTTC. The chain couples TRBV6-5 to TRBJ2-7; D unclear. Deletions cut 6 bases from V and 0 bases from J, with 12 bases between. The germline CDR1 and CDR2 sequences are MNHEY and SVGAGI. The CDR3 has 14 residues.

This chain connects TRBV5-6 to TRBJ1-4, with TRBD1 matching 7 bases. V was clipped by 4 bases and J by 10 bases; unmatched bases: 10. Germline V gene sequence: CDR1 SGHDT, CDR2 YYEEEE. CDR3 size: 14 residues. The CDR3 reads CASSPDRVRGKLFF. The CDR3, as DNA: TGTGCCAGCAGCCCTGACAGGGTCAGGGGAAAACTGTTTTTT.